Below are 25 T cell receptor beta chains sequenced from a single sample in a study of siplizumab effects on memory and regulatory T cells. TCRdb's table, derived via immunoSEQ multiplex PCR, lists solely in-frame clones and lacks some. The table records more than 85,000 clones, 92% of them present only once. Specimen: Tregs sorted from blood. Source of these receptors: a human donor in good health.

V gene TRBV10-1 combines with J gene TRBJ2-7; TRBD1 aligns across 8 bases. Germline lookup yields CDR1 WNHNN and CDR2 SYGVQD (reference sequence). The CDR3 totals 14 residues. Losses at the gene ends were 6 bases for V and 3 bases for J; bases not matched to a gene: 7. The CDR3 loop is CASRPRQGRYEQYF. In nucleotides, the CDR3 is TGCGCCAGCAGGCCGCGACAGGGGCGCTACGAGCAGTACTTC.

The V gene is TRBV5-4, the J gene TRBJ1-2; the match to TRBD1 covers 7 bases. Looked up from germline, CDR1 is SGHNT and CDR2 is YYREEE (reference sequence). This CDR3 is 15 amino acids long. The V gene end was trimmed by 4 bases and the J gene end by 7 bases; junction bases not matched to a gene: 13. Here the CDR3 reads CASSPDRARGLGYTF. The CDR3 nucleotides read TGTGCCAGCAGCCCCGACAGGGCCAGGGGACTTGGCTACACCTTC.

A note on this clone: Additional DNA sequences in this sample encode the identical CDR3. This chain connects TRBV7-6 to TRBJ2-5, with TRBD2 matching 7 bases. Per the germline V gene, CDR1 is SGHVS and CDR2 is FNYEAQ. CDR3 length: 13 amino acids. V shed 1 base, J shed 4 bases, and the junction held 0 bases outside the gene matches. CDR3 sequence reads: CASSLGGGETQYF. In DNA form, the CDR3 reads TGTGCCAGCAGCTTAGGCGGGGGAGAGACCCAGTACTTC.

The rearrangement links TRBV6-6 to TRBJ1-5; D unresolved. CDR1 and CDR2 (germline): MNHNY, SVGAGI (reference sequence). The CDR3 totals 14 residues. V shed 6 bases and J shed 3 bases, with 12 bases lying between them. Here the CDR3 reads CASRREGFNQPQHF. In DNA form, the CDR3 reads TGTGCCAGCAGGAGGGAAGGCTTCAATCAGCCCCAGCATTTT.

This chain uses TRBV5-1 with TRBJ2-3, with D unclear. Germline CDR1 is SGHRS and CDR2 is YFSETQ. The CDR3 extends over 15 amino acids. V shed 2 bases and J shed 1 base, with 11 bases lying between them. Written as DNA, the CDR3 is TGCGCCAGCAGCTTTAGGCAGCCTGGCACAGATACGCAGTATTTT. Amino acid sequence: CASSFRQPGTDTQYF.

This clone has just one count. The CDR3 reads CASSYSMRGGSPLHF. CDR3 nucleotides: TGTGCCAGCAGTTACTCGATGAGGGGGGGGTCACCCCTCCACTTT. This rearrangement joins TRBV6-5 to TRBJ1-6; weak D call: TRBD1 (6 bases). V was shortened by 0 bases and J by 10 bases, with 13 bases between the two germline ends. The length of the CDR3 is 15 residues. Germline V lookup: CDR1 MNHEY, CDR2 SVGAGI.

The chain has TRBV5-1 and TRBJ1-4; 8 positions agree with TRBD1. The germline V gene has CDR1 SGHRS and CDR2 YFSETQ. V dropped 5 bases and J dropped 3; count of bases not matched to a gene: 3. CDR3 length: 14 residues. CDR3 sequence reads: CASRETGANEKLFF. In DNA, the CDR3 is TGCGCCAGCAGGGAGACAGGGGCTAATGAAAAACTGTTTTTT. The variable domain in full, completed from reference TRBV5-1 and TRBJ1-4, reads KAGVTQTPRYLIKTRGQQVTLSCSPISGHRSVSWYQQTPGQGLQFLFEYFSETQRNKGNFPGRFSGRQFSNSRSEMNVSTLELGDSALYLCASRETGANEKLFFGSGTQLSVL.

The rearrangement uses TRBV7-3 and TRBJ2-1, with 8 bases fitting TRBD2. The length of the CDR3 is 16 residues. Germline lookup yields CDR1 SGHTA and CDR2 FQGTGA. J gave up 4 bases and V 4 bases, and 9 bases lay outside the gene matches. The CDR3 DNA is TGTGCCAGCAGCTCGTCACTAGCGGCAAAGTACAATGAGCAGTTCTTC. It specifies CASSSSLAAKYNEQFF.

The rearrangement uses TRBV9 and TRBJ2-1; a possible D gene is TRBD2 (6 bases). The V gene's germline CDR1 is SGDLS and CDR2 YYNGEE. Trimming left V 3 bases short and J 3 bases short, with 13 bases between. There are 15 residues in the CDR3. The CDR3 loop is CASSDPLAFYNEQFF. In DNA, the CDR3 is TGTGCCAGCAGCGACCCACTAGCATTCTACAATGAGCAGTTCTTC. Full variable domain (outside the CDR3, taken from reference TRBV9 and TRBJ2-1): DSGVTQTPKHLITATGQRVTLRCSPRSGDLSVYWYQQSLDQGLQFLIQYYNGEERAKGNILERFSAQQFPDLHSELNLSSLELGDSALYFCASSDPLAFYNEQFFGPGTRLTVL.

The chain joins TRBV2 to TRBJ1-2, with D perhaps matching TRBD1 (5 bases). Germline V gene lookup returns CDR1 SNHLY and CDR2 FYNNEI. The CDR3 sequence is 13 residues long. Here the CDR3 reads CSQSWGPNYGYTF. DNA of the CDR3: TGTAGTCAATCTTGGGGCCCTAACTATGGCTACACCTTC.

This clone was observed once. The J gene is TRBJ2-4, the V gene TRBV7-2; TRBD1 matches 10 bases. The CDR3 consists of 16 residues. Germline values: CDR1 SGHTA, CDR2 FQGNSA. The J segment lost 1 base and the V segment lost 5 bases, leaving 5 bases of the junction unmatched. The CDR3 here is CASSRQGAGAKNIQYF. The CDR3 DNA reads TGTGCCAGCAGCCGACAGGGGGCGGGGGCCAAAAACATTCAGTACTTC.

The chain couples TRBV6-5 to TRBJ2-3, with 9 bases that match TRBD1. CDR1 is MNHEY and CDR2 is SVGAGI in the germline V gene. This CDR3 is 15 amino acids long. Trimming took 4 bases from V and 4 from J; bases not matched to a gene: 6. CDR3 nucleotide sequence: TGTGCCAGCAGTTCATGGACAGGGGAAGCAGATACGCAGTATTTT. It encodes CASSSWTGEADTQYF.

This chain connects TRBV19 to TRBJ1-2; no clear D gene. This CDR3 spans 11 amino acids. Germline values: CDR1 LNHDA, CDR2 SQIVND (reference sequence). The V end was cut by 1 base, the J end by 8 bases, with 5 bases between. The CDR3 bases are TGTGCCAGTAGTATAGGCCCCGGCTACACCTTC. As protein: CASSIGPGYTF.

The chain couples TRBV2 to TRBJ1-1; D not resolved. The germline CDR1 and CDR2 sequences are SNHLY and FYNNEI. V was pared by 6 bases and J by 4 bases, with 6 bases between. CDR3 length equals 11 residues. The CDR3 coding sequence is TGTGCCAGCAGAGGCCCCACTGAAGCTTTCTTT. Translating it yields CASRGPTEAFF.

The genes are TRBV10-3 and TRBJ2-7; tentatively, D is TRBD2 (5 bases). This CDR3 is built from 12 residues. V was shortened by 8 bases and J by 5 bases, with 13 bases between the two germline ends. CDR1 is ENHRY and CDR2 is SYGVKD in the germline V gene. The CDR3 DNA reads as TGTGCCATCTCCCTAAACGGGAACGAGCAGTACTTC. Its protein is CAISLNGNEQYF.

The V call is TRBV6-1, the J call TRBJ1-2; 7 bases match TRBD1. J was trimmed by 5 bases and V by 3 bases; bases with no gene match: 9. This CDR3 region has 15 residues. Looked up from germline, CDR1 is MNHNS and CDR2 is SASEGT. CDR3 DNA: TGTGCCAGCAGTGAGACAGGGAGGTTGAGTTATGGCTACACCTTC. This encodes CASSETGRLSYGYTF.

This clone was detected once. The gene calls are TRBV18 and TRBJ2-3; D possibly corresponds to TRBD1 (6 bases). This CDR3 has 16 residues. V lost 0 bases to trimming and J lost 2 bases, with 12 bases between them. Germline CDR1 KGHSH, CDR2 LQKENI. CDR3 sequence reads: CASSPPNGGLTDTQYF. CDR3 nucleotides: TGTGCCAGCTCACCACCGAATGGGGGCCTCACAGATACGCAGTATTTT. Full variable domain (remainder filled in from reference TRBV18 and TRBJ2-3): NAGVMQNPRHLVRRRGQEARLRCSPMKGHSHVYWYRQLPEEGLKFMVYLQKENIIDESGMPKERFSAEFPKEGPSILRIQQVVRGDSAAYFCASSPPNGGLTDTQYFGPGTRLTVL.

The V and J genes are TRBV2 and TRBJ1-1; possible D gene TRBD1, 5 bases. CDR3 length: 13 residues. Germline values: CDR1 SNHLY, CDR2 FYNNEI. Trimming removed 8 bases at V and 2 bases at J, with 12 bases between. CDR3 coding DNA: TGTGCCAGCTTGAAGGGACCCAACACTGAAGCTTTCTTT. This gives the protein CASLKGPNTEAFF.

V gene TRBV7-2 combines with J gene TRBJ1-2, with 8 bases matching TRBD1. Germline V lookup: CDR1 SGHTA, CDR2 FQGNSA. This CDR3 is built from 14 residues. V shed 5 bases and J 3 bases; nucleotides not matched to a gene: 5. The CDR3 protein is CASSRLGQDYGYTF. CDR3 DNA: TGTGCCAGCAGCCGACTGGGACAGGACTATGGCTACACCTTC. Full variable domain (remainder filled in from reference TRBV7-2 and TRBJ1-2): GAGVSQSPSNKVTEKGKDVELRCDPISGHTALYWYRQSLGQGLEFLIYFQGNSAPDKSGLPSDRFSAERTGGSVSTLTIQRTQQEDSAVYLCASSRLGQDYGYTFGSGTRLTVV.

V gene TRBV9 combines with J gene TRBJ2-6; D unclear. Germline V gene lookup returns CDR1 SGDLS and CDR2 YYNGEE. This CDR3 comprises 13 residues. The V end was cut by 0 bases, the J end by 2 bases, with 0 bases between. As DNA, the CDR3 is TGTGCCAGCAGCGTAGCTGGGGCCAACGTCCTGACTTTC. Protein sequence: CASSVAGANVLTF. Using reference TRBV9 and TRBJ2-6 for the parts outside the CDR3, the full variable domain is DSGVTQTPKHLITATGQRVTLRCSPRSGDLSVYWYQQSLDQGLQFLIQYYNGEERAKGNILERFSAQQFPDLHSELNLSSLELGDSALYFCASSVAGANVLTFGAGSRLTVL.

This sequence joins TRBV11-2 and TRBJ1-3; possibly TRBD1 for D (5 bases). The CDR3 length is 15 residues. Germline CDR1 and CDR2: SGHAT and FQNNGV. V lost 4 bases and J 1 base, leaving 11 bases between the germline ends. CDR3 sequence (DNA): TGTGCCAGCAGCTCCCAGGGTGGTTCTGGAAACACCATATATTTT. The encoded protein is CASSSQGGSGNTIYF.

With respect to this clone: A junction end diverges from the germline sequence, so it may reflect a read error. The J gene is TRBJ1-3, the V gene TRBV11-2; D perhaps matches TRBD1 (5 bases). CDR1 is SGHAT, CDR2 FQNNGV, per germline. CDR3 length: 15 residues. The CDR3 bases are TGTGCCAGCAGCCTAGAGGGCCAGGGCAGGGACACCATATATTTT. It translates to CASSLEGQGRDTIYF. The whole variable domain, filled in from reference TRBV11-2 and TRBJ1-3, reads EAGVAQSPRYKIIEKRQSVAFWCNPISGHATLYWYQQILGQGPKLLIQFQNNGVVDDSQLPKDRFSAERLKGVDSTLKIQPAKLEDSAVYLCASSLEGQGRDTIYFGEGSWLTVV.

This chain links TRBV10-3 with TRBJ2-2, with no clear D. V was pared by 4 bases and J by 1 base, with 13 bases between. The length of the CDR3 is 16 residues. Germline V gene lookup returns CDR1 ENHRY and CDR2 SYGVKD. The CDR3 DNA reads TGTGCCATCAGTGCGTCGGCCACGCTGAACACCGGGGAGCTGTTTTTT. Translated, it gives CAISASATLNTGELFF.

DNA for the CDR3: TGTGCCAGCTCACCACTGGACCAAGAGACCCAGTACTTC. This encodes CASSPLDQETQYF. The chain employs TRBV18 and TRBJ2-5; D is ambiguous. The V end was cut by 1 base, the J end by 0 bases, with 3 bases between. This CDR3 has 13 residues. Germline lookup yields CDR1 KGHSH and CDR2 LQKENI.

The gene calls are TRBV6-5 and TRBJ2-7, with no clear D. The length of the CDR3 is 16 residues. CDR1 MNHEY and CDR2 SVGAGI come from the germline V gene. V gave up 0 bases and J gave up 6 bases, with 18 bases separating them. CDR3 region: CASSYSSQVKSREQYF. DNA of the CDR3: TGTGCCAGCAGTTACTCGAGTCAGGTCAAAAGTCGCGAGCAGTACTTC.